A single sample is the source of the 6 T cell receptor beta chains below, sequenced in a study of patients and donors after allogeneic stem cell transplantation. TCRdb recomputed calls from the RT-PCR reads with MiXCR, one row per CDR3 protein. The profile shows fewer than 500,000 distinct CDR3 sequences, about a sixth of them singletons. The sample taken for sequencing was blood, either unsorted or a sorted T cell fraction (not recorded which). The receptors here all came from a human donor who was either an allogeneic HSCT recipient or a stem cell or donor lymphocyte infusion donor (not recorded which). It is not recorded whose cells these are; they may come from a transplant donor.

The rearrangement uses TRBV12-3 or TRBV12-4 and TRBJ2-3; possible D gene TRBD2, 6 bases. Deletions cut 7 bases from V and 2 bases from J, with 16 bases between. CDR3 length equals 15 residues. The CDR3 DNA reads TGTGCCAGCATGAAGACTAGAGAAGCCACAGATACGCAGTATTTT. Residues: CASMKTREATDTQYF.

This chain joins TRBV28 and TRBJ2-6; 8 bases are shared with TRBD1. CDR1 is MDHEN, CDR2 SYDVKM, per germline. V shed 8 bases and J 3 bases; nucleotides not matched to a gene: 18. The CDR3 spans 19 residues. The CDR3 here is CASYSPAGDRSSGANVLTF. The DNA of the CDR3 is TGTGCCAGCTATTCTCCAGCTGGGGACAGGTCGAGTGGGGCCAACGTCCTGACTTTC.

This clonotype showed up just a few times. V is TRBV20-1 and J is TRBJ2-1; TRBD2 aligns across 10 bases. Germline CDR1 DFQATT, CDR2 SNEGSKA (reference sequence). The CDR3 covers 13 residues. V gave up 5 bases and J gave up 9 bases; unmatched junction bases: 7. CDR3 nucleotide sequence: TGCAGTGCTGAGCGGGAGGGCCGGGGTGAGCAGTTCTTC. Translated, it gives CSAEREGRGEQFF.

This clonotype was seen more than once but under ten times. The genes are TRBV15 and TRBJ1-3; D unclear. Trimming stripped 2 bases from V and 2 bases from J, with 10 bases between. The length of the CDR3 is 15 residues. Per germline, CDR1 LNHNV and CDR2 YYDKDF (reference sequence). CDR3 sequence (DNA): TGTGCCACCAGCAGAACAACATGGGCTGGAAACACCATATATTTT. Protein: CATSRTTWAGNTIYF. The whole variable domain, filled in from reference TRBV15 and TRBJ1-3, reads DAMVIQNPRYQVTQFGKPVTLSCSQTLNHNVMYWYQQKSSQAPKLLFHYYDKDFNNEADTPDNFQSRRPNTSFCFLDIRSPGLGDTAMYLCATSRTTWAGNTIYFGEGSWLTVV.

This clonotype was counted a few times. This chain links TRBV7-9 with TRBJ1-6; weak D call: TRBD1 (6 bases). CDR1 is SEHNR and CDR2 is FQNEAQ in the germline V gene (reference sequence). This CDR3 contains 17 residues. Trimming removed 2 bases at V and 9 bases at J, with 20 bases between. CDR3 coding DNA: TGTGCCAGCAGCTTACCGACCGGCACAGGGAGAGGTTCACCCCTCCACTTT. Translating gives CASSLPTGTGRGSPLHF. Full variable domain (rest looked up from reference TRBV7-9 and TRBJ1-6): DTGVSQNPRHKITKRGQNVTFRCDPISEHNRLYWYRQTLGQGPEFLTYFQNEAQLEKSRLLSDRFSAERPKGSFSTLEIQRTEQGDSAMYLCASSLPTGTGRGSPLHFGNGTRLTVT.

The chain uses TRBV19 and TRBJ1-2; D not certain. The CDR3 is 15 amino acids. Germline V lookup: CDR1 LNHDA, CDR2 SQIVND (reference sequence). Between the trimmed V and J ends, which lost 0 bases and 2 bases, there was a span of 10 bases. The CDR3 bases are TGTGCCAGTAGTATAGAGGGCACCGCGAACTATGGCTACACCTTC. It specifies CASSIEGTANYGYTF.